The rows below give T cell receptor beta chains drawn from one sample of a study of CD8+ T cells in alopecia areata. Assay used: immunoSEQ multiplex PCR; TCRdb lists only in-frame clones, some missing. Altogether around 110,000 clones are present, less than 90% being singletons, with the ten largest covering 24%. Sequenced here: CD8+ T cells sorted from blood, sampled at week 24, from a patient treated with tofacitinib. These receptors were obtained from a human donor with alopecia areata. CDR3s include the opening cysteine and the closing phenylalanine or tryptophan. Each record gives: CDR3 protein, CDR3 DNA, clone size, J gene, V gene, D gene. D genes are given only for firm matches. A clone size is listed for some rows: how often the clone was seen (once, few, many), or a class if it is expanded.

CDR3: CASSHTGPYEQYF; DNA: TGTGCCAGCAGCCATACAGGCCCCTACGAGCAGTACTTC; size: -; J: TRBJ2-7; V: TRBV7-2; D: -
CDR3: CASSADARETQYF; DNA: TGTGCCAGTAGTGCGGACGCAAGGGAGACCCAGTACTTC; size: -; J: TRBJ2-5; V: TRBV19; D: -
CDR3: CASIVLCLTSGYTF; DNA: TGCGCCAGCATCGTCTTGTGCCTCACCAGTGGCTACACCTTC; size: -; J: TRBJ1-2; V: TRBV23-1; D: -
CDR3: CASSPPRLGRAYEQYF; DNA: TGTGCCAGCAGTCCCCCTCGACTAGGGCGAGCCTACGAGCAGTACTTC; size: -; J: TRBJ2-7; V: TRBV2; D: -
CDR3: CASSAAGASYGYTF; DNA: TGTGCCAGCAGCGCCGCAGGGGCTAGCTATGGCTACACCTTC; size: -; J: TRBJ1-2; V: TRBV9; D: -
CDR3: CASSLHRQNTEAFF; DNA: TGCGCCAGCAGCTTGCACAGACAGAACACTGAAGCTTTCTTT; size: -; J: TRBJ1-1; V: TRBV5-1; D: -
CDR3: CASSPSPREQYF; DNA: TGTGCCAGCAGTCCTAGCCCTCGCGAGCAGTACTTC; size: -; J: TRBJ2-7; V: TRBV7-8; D: -
CDR3: CASSKMLGEAFF; DNA: TGTGCCAGCAGTAAAATGTTGGGAGAAGCTTTCTTT; size: -; J: TRBJ1-1; V: TRBV2; D: -
CDR3: CASSLADNSYEQYF; DNA: TGTGCCAGTAGTTTGGCGGACAACTCCTACGAGCAGTACTTC; size: -; J: TRBJ2-7; V: TRBV19; D: -
CDR3: CASSLETLLVDGYTF; DNA: TGTGCCAGCAGCTTAGAAACCCTTCTCGTCGATGGCTACACCTTC; size: -; J: TRBJ1-2; V: TRBV7-9; D: -
CDR3: CASSYRGSEEKLFF; DNA: TGTGCCAGCAGTTACAGGGGTTCGGAGGAAAAACTGTTTTTT; size: -; J: TRBJ1-4; V: TRBV6-6; D: -
CDR3: CASSQDRAGGREQFF; DNA: TGCGCCAGCAGCCAAGATAGGGCGGGGGGGCGTGAGCAGTTCTTC; size: -; J: TRBJ2-1; V: TRBV4-1; D: TRBD2
CDR3: CASSVRTGDGYTF; DNA: TGCGCCAGCAGCGTAAGAACAGGGGATGGCTACACCTTC; size: once; J: TRBJ1-2; V: TRBV5-1; D: TRBD1
CDR3: CASSPTPGLNEKLFF; DNA: TGTGCCAGCAGCCCAACCCCGGGGCTTAATGAAAAACTGTTTTTT; size: -; J: TRBJ1-4; V: TRBV27; D: -
CDR3: CASSPQAAYRTDYSYEQYF; DNA: TGTGCCAGCAGCCCCCAGGCTGCGTATAGGACAGACTACTCCTACGAGCAGTACTTC; size: -; J: TRBJ2-7; V: TRBV11-2; D: -
CDR3: CASSPGLDGETQYF; DNA: TGTGCCAGCAGCCCGGGACTAGACGGAGAGACCCAGTACTTC; size: -; J: TRBJ2-5; V: TRBV7-8; D: TRBD2
CDR3: CASSIQNLYEQYF; DNA: TGTGCCAGCAGTATACAGAACCTCTACGAGCAGTACTTC; size: -; J: TRBJ2-7; V: TRBV7-8; D: -
CDR3: CASSSTGNEQFF; DNA: TGTGCCAGCAGTTCTACAGGGAATGAGCAGTTCTTC; size: -; J: TRBJ2-1; V: TRBV6-5; D: -
CDR3: CATSRDGGSYNEQFF; DNA: TGTGCCACCAGCAGAGATGGGGGCTCCTACAATGAGCAGTTCTTC; size: -; J: TRBJ2-1; V: TRBV15; D: -
CDR3: CAWSNFGRATIYF; DNA: TGTGCCTGGAGTAATTTTGGGAGGGCCACCATATATTTT; size: -; J: TRBJ1-3; V: TRBV30; D: -
CDR3: CASSEEEPTNEKLFF; DNA: TGTGCCAGCAGTGAAGAAGAGCCAACTAATGAAAAACTGTTTTTT; size: -; J: TRBJ1-4; V: TRBV2; D: -
CDR3: CASSVAGNQETQYF; DNA: TGTGCCAGCAGCGTAGCAGGGAACCAAGAGACCCAGTACTTC; size: -; J: TRBJ2-5; V: TRBV9; D: -
CDR3: CASSRGTTLYNEQFF; DNA: TGTGCCAGCAGCCGAGGGACCACTTTGTACAATGAGCAGTTCTTC; size: -; J: TRBJ2-1; V: TRBV28; D: -
CDR3: CASSSPGQASYEQYF; DNA: TGTGCCAGTAGCTCACCGGGACAGGCATCATACGAGCAGTACTTC; size: -; J: TRBJ2-7; V: TRBV19; D: TRBD1
CDR3: CASSPDIHLQALYGYTF; DNA: TGCGCCAGCAGCCCGGATATACACTTACAGGCCCTCTATGGCTACACCTTC; size: -; J: TRBJ1-2; V: TRBV4-3; D: -
CDR3: CASSPGGQGGGETQYF; DNA: TGTGCCAGCAGCCCCGGGGGCCAGGGTGGTGGAGAGACCCAGTACTTC; size: once; J: TRBJ2-5; V: TRBV4-2; D: -
CDR3: CASSSLTNLKGSPLHF; DNA: TGTGCCAGCAGTTCCCTGACTAACTTGAAGGGATCACCCCTCCACTTT; size: -; J: TRBJ1-6; V: TRBV6-5; D: -
CDR3: CASSGSRDSAYEQYF; DNA: TGTGCCAGCAGTGGGTCCCGGGACAGCGCCTACGAGCAGTACTTC; size: -; J: TRBJ2-7; V: TRBV6-6; D: TRBD1
CDR3: CASSPAGFGYQETQYF; DNA: TGTGCCAGCAGCCCTGCTGGATTTGGGTACCAAGAGACCCAGTACTTC; size: -; J: TRBJ2-5; V: TRBV27; D: -
CDR3: CASSYRGAGDTQYF; DNA: TGTGCCAGCAGCTATCGGGGGGCGGGAGATACGCAGTATTTT; size: -; J: TRBJ2-3; V: TRBV9; D: -
CDR3: CASSLGDRDEAFF; DNA: TGTGCCAGCAGCTTAGGGGACAGGGATGAAGCTTTCTTT; size: once; J: TRBJ1-1; V: TRBV7-9; D: TRBD1
CDR3: CASSLVYGTSVDEQFF; DNA: TGTGCCAGCAGCTTAGTGTACGGGACGAGTGTCGATGAGCAGTTCTTC; size: once; J: TRBJ2-1; V: TRBV7-2; D: -
CDR3: CASSQDGPFSSGDGETQYF; DNA: TGCGCCAGCAGCCAAGATGGGCCCTTTAGTAGCGGGGATGGAGAGACCCAGTACTTC; size: -; J: TRBJ2-5; V: TRBV4-3; D: TRBD2